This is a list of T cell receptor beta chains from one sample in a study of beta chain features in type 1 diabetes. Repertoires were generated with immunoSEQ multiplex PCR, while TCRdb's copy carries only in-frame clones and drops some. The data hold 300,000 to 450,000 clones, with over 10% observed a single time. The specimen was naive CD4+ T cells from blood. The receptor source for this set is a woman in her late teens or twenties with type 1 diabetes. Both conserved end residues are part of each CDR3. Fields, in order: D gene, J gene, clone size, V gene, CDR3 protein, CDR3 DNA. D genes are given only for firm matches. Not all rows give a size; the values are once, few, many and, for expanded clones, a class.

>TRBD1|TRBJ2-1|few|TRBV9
CASSVGTGPYNEQFF
TGTGCCAGCAGCGTCGGGACAGGACCCTACAATGAGCAGTTCTTC
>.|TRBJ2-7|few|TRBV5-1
CASSLARGRYEQYF
TGCGCCAGCAGCTTGGCCAGGGGCCGGTACGAGCAGTACTTC
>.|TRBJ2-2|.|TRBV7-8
CASSFVLVGGGELFF
TGTGCCAGCAGCTTTGTGTTGGTCGGGGGCGGGGAGCTGTTTTTT
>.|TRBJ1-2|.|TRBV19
CASSTNTGYYGYTF
TGTGCCAGTAGTACAAATACAGGGTACTATGGCTACACCTTC
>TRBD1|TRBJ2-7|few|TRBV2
CASRRGQNNAYEQYF
TGTGCCAGCAGGAGGGGACAGAATAATGCCTACGAGCAGTACTTC
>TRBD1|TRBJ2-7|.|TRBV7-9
CASSQGQGGSYEQYF
TGTGCCAGCAGCCAGGGACAGGGAGGTTCCTACGAGCAGTACTTC
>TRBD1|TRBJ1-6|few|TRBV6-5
CASSYWTGNSPLHF
TGTGCCAGCAGTTACTGGACAGGGAATTCACCCCTCCACTTT
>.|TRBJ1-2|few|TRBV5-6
CASSFDRGKGYTF
TGTGCCAGCAGCTTTGATCGGGGGAAAGGCTACACCTTC
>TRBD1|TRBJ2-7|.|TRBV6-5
CASSYSGQGVYEQYF
TGTGCCAGCAGTTATTCAGGACAGGGGGTGTACGAGCAGTACTTC
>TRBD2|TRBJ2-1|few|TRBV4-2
CASSQTNTGTSGTGQFF
TGTGCCAGCAGCCAGACGAATACCGGGACTAGCGGGACCGGTCAGTTCTTC
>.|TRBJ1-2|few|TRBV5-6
CASSRALAGYGYTF
TGTGCCAGCAGCCGGGCCTTGGCGGGCTATGGCTACACCTTC
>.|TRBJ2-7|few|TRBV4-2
CASSQAGEGGNSYEQYF
TGTGCCAGCAGCCAAGCCGGCGAGGGCGGGAACTCCTACGAGCAGTACTTC
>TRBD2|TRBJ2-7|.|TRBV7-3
CASSTGLAGAEQYF
TGTGCCAGCAGCACAGGACTAGCGGGCGCCGAGCAGTACTTC
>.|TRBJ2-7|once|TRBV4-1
CASSQTGSSTYEQYF
TGCGCCAGCAGCCAAACCGGGAGCTCGACCTACGAGCAGTACTTC
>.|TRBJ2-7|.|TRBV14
CASSSFPTGEQYF
TGTGCCAGCAGCTCCTTCCCGACGGGCGAGCAGTACTTC
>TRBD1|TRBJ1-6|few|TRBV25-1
CANPLTGISPLHF
TGTGCCAACCCCCTGACAGGGATTTCACCCCTCCACTTT
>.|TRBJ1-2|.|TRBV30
CAWSALPGLRNGYTF
TGTGCCTGGAGTGCCTTACCGGGACTTAGAAATGGCTACACCTTC
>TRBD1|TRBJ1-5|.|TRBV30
CACTPGTGVQPQHF
TGTGCCTGCACTCCCGGGACAGGGGTCCAGCCCCAGCATTTT
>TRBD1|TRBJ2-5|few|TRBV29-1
CSVCPSTGVGETQYF
TGCAGCGTTTGCCCTTCGACAGGGGTCGGAGAGACCCAGTACTTC
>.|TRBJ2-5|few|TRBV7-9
CASSKGQETQYF
TGTGCCAGCAGTAAGGGGCAAGAGACCCAGTACTTC
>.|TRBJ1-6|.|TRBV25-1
CASSVRDISSPLHF
TGTGCCAGCAGTGTAAGGGACATAAGTTCACCCCTCCACTTT
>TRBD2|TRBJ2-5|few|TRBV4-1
CASSQEYGAGVETQYF
TGCGCCAGCAGCCAAGAATATGGGGCGGGGGTGGAGACCCAGTACTTC
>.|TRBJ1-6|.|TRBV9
CASSVGGVPPLHF
TGTGCCAGCAGCGTCGGCGGGGTTCCACCCCTCCACTTT
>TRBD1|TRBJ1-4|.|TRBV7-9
CASSFRTGNEKLFF
TGTGCCAGCAGCTTCAGGACAGGGAATGAAAAACTGTTTTTT
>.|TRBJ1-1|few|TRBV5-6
CASSLADRSNTEAFF
TGTGCCAGCAGCTTGGCCGACAGATCGAACACTGAAGCTTTCTTT
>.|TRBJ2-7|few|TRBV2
CASSTIYEQYF
TGTGCCAGCAGTACTATCTACGAGCAGTACTTC
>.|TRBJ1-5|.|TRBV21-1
CASGQGISNQPQHF
TGTGCCAGTGGACAGGGCATTAGCAATCAGCCCCAGCATTTT
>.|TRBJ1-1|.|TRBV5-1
CASSLATISEAFF
TGCGCCAGCAGCTTGGCCACAATTTCTGAAGCTTTCTTT
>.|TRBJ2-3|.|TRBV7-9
CASSPGTGGSTDTQYF
TGTGCCAGCAGCCCTGGGACTGGCGGGTCCACAGATACGCAGTATTTT
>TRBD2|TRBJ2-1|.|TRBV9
CASSSTSGANLYNEQFF
TGTGCCAGCAGCTCTACTAGCGGGGCAAACCTCTACAATGAGCAGTTCTTC